This TCR beta chain comes out of a study of regulatory T cells in long-lasting Graves disease. Study-level results: A greater number of public clonotypes (2,741) was shared by persistent patients than by new patients (approximately 1,000). TRBV28 was favored in persistent disease, as were TRBJ1-2 and TRBJ2-5.

This CDR3 has 13 residues. The germline V gene encodes CDR1 SQVTM and CDR2 ANQGSEA. V lost 7 bases to trimming and J lost 8 bases; unmatched junction nucleotides: 8. The authors built TCR beta libraries using iRepertoire HTBI primers and Arm-PCR of CDR3 regions. Original methodology: The samples included around 62 TRBV and roughly 14 TRBJ segments. MiXCR, applied by TCRdb to the multiplex PCR reads, yields one record per CDR3 protein. The authors' filters were not applied to this entry. The sample holds roughly 400,000 distinct CDR3 sequences; around 23% are singletons and the top ten take 13% to 15%. Time point in this sample: persistent/refractory GD, antithyroid drugs over 5 years with positive TRAb. From PBMCs, RNA was extracted and then used to make the TCR library. The collection involved drawing around 10 milliliters of peripheral blood into EDTA tubes. On this clonotype itself: Its antigen is unknown.

V usage is TRBV29-1 and J usage is TRBJ2-1, with 10 bases aligning to TRBD2. The source of this sequence is a female donor with Graves disease. Sequencing was performed on peripheral blood mononuclear cells (PBMCs), taken when the disease was refractory, from a patient treated with antithyroid drugs. The CDR3 region is CSASSGSTHEQFF. The DNA of the CDR3 is TGCAGCGCTTCTAGCGGGAGTACCCATGAGCAGTTCTTC.